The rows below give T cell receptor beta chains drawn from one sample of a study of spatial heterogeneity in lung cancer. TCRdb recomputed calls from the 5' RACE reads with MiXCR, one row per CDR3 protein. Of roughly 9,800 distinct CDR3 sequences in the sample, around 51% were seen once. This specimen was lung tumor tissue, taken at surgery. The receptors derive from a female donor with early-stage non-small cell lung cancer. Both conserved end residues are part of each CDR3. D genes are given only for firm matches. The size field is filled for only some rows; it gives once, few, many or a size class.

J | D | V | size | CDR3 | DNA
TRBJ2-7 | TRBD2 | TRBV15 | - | CATSRDRAGGSYEQYF | TGTGCCACCAGCAGAGATAGGGCGGGGGGCTCCTACGAGCAGTACTTC
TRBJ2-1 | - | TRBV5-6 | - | CASSLTFTYNEQFF | TGTGCCAGCAGCTTGACGTTTACCTACAATGAGCAGTTCTTC
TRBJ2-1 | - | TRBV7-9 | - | CASSSGLAFGNEQFF | TGTGCCAGCAGCTCCGGGCTAGCATTCGGCAATGAGCAGTTCTTC
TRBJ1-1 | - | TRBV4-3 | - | CASSLWEGITGTEAFF | TGCGCCAGCAGCCTTTGGGAAGGGATTACGGGCACTGAAGCTTTCTTT
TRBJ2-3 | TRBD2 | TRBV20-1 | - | CSARASGISDTQYF | TGCAGTGCGCGGGCTAGCGGTATATCAGATACGCAGTATTTT
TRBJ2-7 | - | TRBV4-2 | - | CASSLGGRSYEQYF | TGTGCCAGCAGCCTCGGGGGTAGGTCCTACGAGCAGTACTTC
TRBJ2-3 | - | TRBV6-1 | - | CASRRQPSTDTQYF | TGTGCCAGCAGAAGACAGCCTAGCACAGATACGCAGTATTTT
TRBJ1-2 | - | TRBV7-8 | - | CASSLTSFTGYGYTF | TGTGCCAGCAGCTTGACCTCGTTTACCGGCTATGGCTACACCTTC
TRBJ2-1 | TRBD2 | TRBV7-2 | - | CASSLPGLAASSYNEQFF | TGTGCCAGCAGCTTACCCGGACTAGCAGCGAGCTCCTACAATGAGCAGTTCTTC
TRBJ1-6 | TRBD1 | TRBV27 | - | CASGTGGGNSPLHF | TGTGCCAGCGGTACAGGGGGTGGTAATTCACCCCTCCACTTT
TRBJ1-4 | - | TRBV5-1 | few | CASSLTGLEKLFF | TGCGCCAGCAGCTTGACAGGGTTGGAAAAACTGTTTTTT
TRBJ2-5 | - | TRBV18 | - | CASSPEQGRRSETQYF | TGTGCCAGCTCACCGGAACAGGGACGACGGTCGGAGACCCAGTACTTC
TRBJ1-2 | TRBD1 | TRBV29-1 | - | CSVDGTGGAYGYTF | TGCAGCGTTGACGGGACAGGGGGCGCCTATGGCTACACCTTC
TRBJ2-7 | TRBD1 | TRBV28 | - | CASRAGTGAYEQYF | TGTGCCAGCAGGGCCGGGACAGGGGCCTACGAGCAGTACTTC
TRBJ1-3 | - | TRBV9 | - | CASSRNWGNTIYF | TGTGCCAGCAGCCGAAATTGGGGAAACACCATATATTTT
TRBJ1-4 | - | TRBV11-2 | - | CASSPQPGSYEKLFF | TGTGCCAGCAGCCCCCAACCGGGGAGTTACGAAAAACTGTTTTTT
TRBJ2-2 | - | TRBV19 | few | CASRATTTGELFF | TGTGCCAGTAGGGCCACTACGACCGGGGAGCTGTTTTTT
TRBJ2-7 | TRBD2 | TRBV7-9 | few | CASSIPSGSLSYEQYF | TGTGCCAGCAGCATTCCTAGCGGGTCTCTCTCCTACGAGCAGTACTTC
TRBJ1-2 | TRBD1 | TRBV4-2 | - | CASGGQGRYGYGYTF | TGTGCCAGCGGGGGACAGGGTCGATACGGCTATGGCTACACCTTC
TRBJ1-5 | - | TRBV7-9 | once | CASSLDGGSQPQHF | TGTGCCAGCAGCTTGGACGGAGGTAGTCAGCCCCAGCATTTT
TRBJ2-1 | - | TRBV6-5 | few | CASRQISSYNEQFF | TGTGCCAGCAGGCAAATAAGCTCCTACAATGAGCAGTTCTTC
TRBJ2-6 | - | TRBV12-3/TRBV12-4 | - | CATHARSGANVLTF | TGTGCCACACACGCGCGTTCTGGGGCCAACGTCCTGACTTTC
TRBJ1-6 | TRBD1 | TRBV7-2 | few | CASSYRQGELYNSPLHF | TGTGCCAGCAGCTATCGACAGGGCGAACTCTATAATTCACCCCTCCACTTT
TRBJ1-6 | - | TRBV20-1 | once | CSARERTYNSPLHF | TGCAGTGCTAGGGAGAGGACCTATAATTCACCCCTCCACTTT
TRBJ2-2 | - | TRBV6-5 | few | CASSYMAGANTGELFF | TGTGCCAGCAGTTACATGGCGGGCGCGAACACCGGGGAGCTGTTTTTT
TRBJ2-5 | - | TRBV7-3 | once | CASRPDGTSQETQYF | TGTGCCAGCCGGCCGGACGGAACCTCACAAGAGACCCAGTACTTC
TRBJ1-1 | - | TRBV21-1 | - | CASKRLPHTEAFF | TGTGCCAGCAAAAGACTTCCCCACACTGAAGCTTTCTTT
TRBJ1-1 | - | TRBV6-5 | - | CASSRIRVNTEAFF | TGTGCCAGCAGTCGAATCAGGGTGAACACTGAAGCTTTCTTT
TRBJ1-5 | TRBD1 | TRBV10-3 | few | CAIGGTGGPLNQPQHF | TGTGCCATAGGGGGGACAGGGGGACCCTTGAATCAGCCCCAGCATTTT
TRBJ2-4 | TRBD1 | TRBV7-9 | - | CASSLARGTGGIGAKNIQYF | TGTGCCAGCAGCTTAGCGCGCGGGACAGGGGGTATTGGAGCCAAAAACATTCAGTACTTC
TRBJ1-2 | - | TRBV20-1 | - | CSASISNYGYTF | TGCAGTGCTAGTATTTCTAACTATGGCTACACCTTC
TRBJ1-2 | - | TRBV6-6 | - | CASYQGLVGYTF | TGTGCCAGTTACCAGGGTCTGGTTGGCTACACCTTC
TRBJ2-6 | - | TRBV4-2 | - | CASSQDPSAAGANVLTF | TGTGCCAGCAGCCAAGATCCCTCGGCAGCTGGGGCCAACGTCCTGACTTTC
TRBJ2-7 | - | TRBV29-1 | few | CSVEVDYEQYF | TGCAGCGTTGAAGTCGACTACGAGCAGTACTTC
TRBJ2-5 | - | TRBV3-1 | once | CASSQEWETQYF | TGTGCCAGCAGCCAAGAGTGGGAGACCCAGTACTTC
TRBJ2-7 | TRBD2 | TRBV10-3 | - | CAISESGGYTYEQYF | TGTGCCATCAGTGAGAGCGGGGGTTATACCTACGAGCAGTACTTC
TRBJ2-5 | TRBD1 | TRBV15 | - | CATSRDLGQGQETQYF | TGTGCCACCAGCAGAGATCTGGGACAGGGGCAAGAGACCCAGTACTTC
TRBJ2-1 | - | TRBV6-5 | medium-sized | CASSRKGRSYNEQFF | TGTGCCAGCAGCCGGAAGGGTCGGTCCTACAATGAGCAGTTCTTC
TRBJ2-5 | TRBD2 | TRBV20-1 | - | CSVLSGTSGGARSQYF | TGCAGTGTTTTATCCGGGACTAGCGGGGGGGCGCGCTCCCAGTACTTC
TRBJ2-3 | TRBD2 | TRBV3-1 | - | CASSQGGGTRESTDTQYF | TGTGCCAGCAGCCAAGGGGGAGGGACTAGGGAAAGCACAGATACGCAGTATTTT
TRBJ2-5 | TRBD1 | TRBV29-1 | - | CSTRTGGETQYF | TGCAGCACCAGGACAGGGGGAGAGACCCAGTACTTC
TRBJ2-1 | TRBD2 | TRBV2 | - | CASRRTSGANNEQFF | TGTGCCAGCAGGCGGACTAGCGGGGCCAACAATGAGCAGTTCTTC
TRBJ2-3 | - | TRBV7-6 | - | CASSLGGQGRVTDTQYF | TGTGCCAGCAGCTTAGGTGGTCAGGGGAGGGTTACAGATACGCAGTATTTT
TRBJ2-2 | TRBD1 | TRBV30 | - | CAGRTPGQGISGELFF | TGTGCCGGCCGGACACCGGGACAGGGGATCTCCGGGGAGCTGTTTTTT
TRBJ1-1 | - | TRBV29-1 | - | CSVGDRSNTEAFF | TGCAGCGTTGGAGACAGATCGAACACTGAAGCTTTCTTT
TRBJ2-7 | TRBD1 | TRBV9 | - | CASSVGQGTYEQYF | TGTGCCAGCAGCGTGGGACAGGGCACCTACGAGCAGTACTTC
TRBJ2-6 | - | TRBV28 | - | CASSLGVSSGANVLTF | TGTGCCAGCAGTTTGGGGGTCTCCTCTGGGGCCAACGTCCTGACTTTC
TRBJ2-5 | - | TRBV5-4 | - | CASSSAGTYQETQYF | TGTGCCAGCAGCTCCGCAGGGACATACCAAGAGACCCAGTACTTC